This T cell receptor beta chain was recorded in a study of human T cells and chemical hapten exposure. About the research overall: An area of 2 cm by 2 to 2.5 cm on upper inner arm skin received 2% DPC for sensitization. Patch testing was performed with 0.01% DPC on the upper back, with reading at 6 days. Findings of the study overall: TCRs above 1 in 1000 frequency did not change with DPC sensitization.

As for this clonotype: As yet, its antigen is unknown.

TCRdb fed the RACE reads into MiXCR, producing one record per CDR3 protein. The sample has roughly 200,000 distinct CDR3 sequences; approximately 20% are singletons. The CDR3 runs 14 residues. V gave up 4 bases and J gave up 2 bases, with 12 bases separating them. CDR1 and CDR2 (germline): SGHRS, YFSETQ. Time point of the sample: patch test 1, 2 weeks after DPC sensitization. The treatment was: therapeutic diphenylcyclopropenone sensitization with weekly scalp DPC. The chain joins TRBV5-1 to TRBJ1-2; D remains ambiguous. The source material was whole blood, sampled in connection with sensitization to the hapten diphenylcyclopropenone (DPC). The receptor was isolated from a woman aged 50 to 60 with alopecia areata. Some clones in this sample may be carry-over from other donors' samples. This chain's CDR3 is CASSPGGGNYGYTF. The CDR3 DNA reads TGCGCCAGCAGCCCCGGTGGAGGGAACTATGGCTACACCTTC.